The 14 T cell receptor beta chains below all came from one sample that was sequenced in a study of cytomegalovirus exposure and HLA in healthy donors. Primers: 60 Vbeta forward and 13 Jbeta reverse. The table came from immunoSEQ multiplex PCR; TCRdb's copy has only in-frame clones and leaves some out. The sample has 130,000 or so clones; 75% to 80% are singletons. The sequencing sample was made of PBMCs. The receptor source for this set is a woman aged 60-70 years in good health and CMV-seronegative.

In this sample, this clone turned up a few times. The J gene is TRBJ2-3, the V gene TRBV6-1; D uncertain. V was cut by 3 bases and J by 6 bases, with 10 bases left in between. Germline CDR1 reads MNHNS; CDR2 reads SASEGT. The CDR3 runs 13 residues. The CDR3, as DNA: TGTGCCAGCAGTGACTACCTCCTGGATACGCAGTATTTT. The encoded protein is CASSDYLLDTQYF.

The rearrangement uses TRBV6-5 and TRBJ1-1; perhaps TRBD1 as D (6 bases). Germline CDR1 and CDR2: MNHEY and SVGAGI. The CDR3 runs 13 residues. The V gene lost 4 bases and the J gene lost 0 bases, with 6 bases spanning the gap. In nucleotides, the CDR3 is TGTGCCAGCAGTTGGGACATGAACACTGAAGCTTTCTTT. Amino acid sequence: CASSWDMNTEAFF.

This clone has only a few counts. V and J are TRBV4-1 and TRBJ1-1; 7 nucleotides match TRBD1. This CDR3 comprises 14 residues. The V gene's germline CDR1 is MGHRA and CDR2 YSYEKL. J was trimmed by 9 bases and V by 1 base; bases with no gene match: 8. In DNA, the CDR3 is TGCGCCAGCAGCCAAGGACCGCGGGACAGTCAAGCTTTCTTT. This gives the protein CASSQGPRDSQAFF.

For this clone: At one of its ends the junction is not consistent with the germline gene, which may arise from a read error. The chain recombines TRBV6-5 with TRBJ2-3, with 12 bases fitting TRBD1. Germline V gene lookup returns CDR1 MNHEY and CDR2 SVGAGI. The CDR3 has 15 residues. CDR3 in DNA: TGTGCCAGCAGAAGGGGGACAGGGGGCACGGATACGCAGTATTTT. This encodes CASRRGTGGTDTQYF.

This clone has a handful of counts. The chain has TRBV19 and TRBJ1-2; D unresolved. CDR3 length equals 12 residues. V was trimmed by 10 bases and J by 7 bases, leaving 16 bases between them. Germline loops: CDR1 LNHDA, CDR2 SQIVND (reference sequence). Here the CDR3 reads CATESEALGYTF. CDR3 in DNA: TGTGCCACCGAGAGCGAGGCGCTTGGCTACACCTTC.

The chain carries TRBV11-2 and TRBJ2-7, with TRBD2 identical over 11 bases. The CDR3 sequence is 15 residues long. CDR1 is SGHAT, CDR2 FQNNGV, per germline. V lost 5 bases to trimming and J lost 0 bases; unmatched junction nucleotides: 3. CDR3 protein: CASSPTSGVSYEQYF. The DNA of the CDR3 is TGTGCCAGCAGCCCGACTAGCGGGGTCTCCTACGAGCAGTACTTC.

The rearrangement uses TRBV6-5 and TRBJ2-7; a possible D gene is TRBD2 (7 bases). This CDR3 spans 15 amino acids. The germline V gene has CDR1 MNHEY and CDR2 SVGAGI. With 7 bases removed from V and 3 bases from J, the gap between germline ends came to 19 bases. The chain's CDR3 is CASTPRGGGGYEQYF. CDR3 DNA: TGTGCCAGCACCCCCCGAGGGGGAGGGGGCTACGAGCAGTACTTC.

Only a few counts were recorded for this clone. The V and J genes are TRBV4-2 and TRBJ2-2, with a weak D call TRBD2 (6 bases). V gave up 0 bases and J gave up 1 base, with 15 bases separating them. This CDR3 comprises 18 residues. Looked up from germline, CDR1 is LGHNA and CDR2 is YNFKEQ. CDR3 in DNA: TGTGCCAGCAGCCAAGATGGAACGGGACTGGTGAACACCGGGGAGCTGTTTTTT. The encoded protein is CASSQDGTGLVNTGELFF.

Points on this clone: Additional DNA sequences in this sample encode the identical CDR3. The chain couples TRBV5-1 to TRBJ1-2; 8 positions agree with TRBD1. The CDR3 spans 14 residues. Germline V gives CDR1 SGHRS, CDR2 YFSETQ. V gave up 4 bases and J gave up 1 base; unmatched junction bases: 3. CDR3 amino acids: CASSLDRGNYGYTF. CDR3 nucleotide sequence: TGCGCCAGCAGCCTAGACAGGGGTAACTATGGCTACACCTTC.

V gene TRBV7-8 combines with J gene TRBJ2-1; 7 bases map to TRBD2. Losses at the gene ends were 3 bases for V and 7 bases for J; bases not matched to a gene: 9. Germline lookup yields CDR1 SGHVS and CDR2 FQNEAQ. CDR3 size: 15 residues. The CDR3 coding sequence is TGTGCCAGCAGCTTTAGACTAGCTTCGGGGAATGAGCAGTTCTTC. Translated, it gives CASSFRLASGNEQFF.

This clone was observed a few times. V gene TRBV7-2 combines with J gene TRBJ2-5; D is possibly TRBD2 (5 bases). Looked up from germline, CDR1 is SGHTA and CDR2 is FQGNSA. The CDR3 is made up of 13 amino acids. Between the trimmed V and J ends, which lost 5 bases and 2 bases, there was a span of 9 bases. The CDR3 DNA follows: TGTGCCAGCAGCCCGGGGATTCAAGAGACCCAGTACTTC. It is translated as CASSPGIQETQYF.

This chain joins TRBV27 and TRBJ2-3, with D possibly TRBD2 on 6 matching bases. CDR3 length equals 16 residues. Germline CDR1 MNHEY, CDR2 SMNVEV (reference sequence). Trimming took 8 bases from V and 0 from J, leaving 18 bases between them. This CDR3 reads CASRPRGGASTDTQYF. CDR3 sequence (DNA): TGTGCCAGCCGCCCTCGAGGCGGGGCTAGCACAGATACGCAGTATTTT.

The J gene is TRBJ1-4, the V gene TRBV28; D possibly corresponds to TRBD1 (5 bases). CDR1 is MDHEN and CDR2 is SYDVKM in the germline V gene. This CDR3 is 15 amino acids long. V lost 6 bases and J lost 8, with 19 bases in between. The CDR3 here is CASSQGVYAGEKLFF. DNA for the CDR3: TGTGCCAGCAGCCAGGGCGTGTATGCAGGCGAAAAACTGTTTTTT. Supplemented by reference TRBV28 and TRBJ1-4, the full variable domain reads DVKVTQSSRYLVKRTGEKVFLECVQDMDHENMFWYRQDPGLGLRLIYFSYDVKMKEKGDIPEGYSVSREKKERFSLILESASTNQTSMYLCASSQGVYAGEKLFFGSGTQLSVL.

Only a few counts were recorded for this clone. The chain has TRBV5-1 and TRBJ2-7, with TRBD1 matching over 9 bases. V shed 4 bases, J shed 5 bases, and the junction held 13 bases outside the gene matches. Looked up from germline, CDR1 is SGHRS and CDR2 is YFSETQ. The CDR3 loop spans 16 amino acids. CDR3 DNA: TGCGCCAGCAGCGATATTTCCGGGACAGGGATCGACGAGCAGTACTTC. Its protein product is CASSDISGTGIDEQYF.